This TCR beta chain was documented in a study of blood T cells in healthy people across ages. Study information: Every two T cells gave about one barcoded beta molecule via template switching. Study-wide results and caveats: PBMCs went unsorted, and a conclusive naive versus antigen-experienced comparison was therefore prevented. Estimates based on one million T cells were treated as lower bounds.

PCR was performed a second time for about 6 to 11 cycles using a sample-barcoded 5' primer and a J-beta primer mix. TCRdb re-derived calls from the 5' RACE reads in MiXCR, one entry per CDR3 protein. The table records hundreds of thousands of distinct CDR3 sequences, about 30% of them present only once. In regard to this clonotype: Antigen specificity is unknown.

No fewer than 5.5 micrograms of total RNA were isolated from every sample. Trimming took off 7 bases at V and 5 bases at J, with 15 bases between the two ends. Germline V CDR1 and CDR2: SGHRS, YFSETQ. This CDR3 region has 13 residues. This sequence joins TRBV5-1 and TRBJ1-1, with D perhaps matching TRBD1 (6 bases). The clonotype was recovered from a woman aged 80 or older in good health. Sequences were obtained from blood. Written as DNA, the CDR3 is TGCGCCAGCGGAGAGGGGGTTCGAACTGAAGCTTTCTTT. As protein: CASGEGVRTEAFF.